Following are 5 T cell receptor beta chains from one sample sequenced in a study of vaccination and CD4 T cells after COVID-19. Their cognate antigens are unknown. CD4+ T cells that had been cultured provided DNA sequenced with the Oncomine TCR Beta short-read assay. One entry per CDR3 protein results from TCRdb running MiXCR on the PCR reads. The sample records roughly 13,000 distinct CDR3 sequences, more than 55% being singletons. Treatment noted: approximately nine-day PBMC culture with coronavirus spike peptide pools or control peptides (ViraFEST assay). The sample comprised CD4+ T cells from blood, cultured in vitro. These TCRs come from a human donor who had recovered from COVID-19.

The CDR3 here is CSARANSYNEQFF. The CDR3 nucleotides are TGCAGTGCTAGAGCAAATAGCTACAATGAGCAGTTCTTC. This chain connects TRBV20-1 to TRBJ2-1, with D unresolved. Trimming took off 1 base at V and 3 bases at J, with 7 bases between the two ends. This CDR3 has 13 amino acids. Looked up from germline, CDR1 is DFQATT and CDR2 is SNEGSKA (reference sequence).

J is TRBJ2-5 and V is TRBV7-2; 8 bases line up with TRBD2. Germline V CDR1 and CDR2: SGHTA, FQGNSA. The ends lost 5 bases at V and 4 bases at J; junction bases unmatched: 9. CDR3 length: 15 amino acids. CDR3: CASSPNWLAGETQYF. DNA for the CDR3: TGTGCCAGCAGCCCCAACTGGCTAGCGGGAGAGACCCAGTACTTC.

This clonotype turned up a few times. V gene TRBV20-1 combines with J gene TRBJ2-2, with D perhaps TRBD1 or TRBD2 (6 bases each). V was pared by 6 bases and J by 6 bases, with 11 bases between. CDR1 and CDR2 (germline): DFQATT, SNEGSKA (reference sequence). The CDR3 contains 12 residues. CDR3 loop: CSARRGAGELFF. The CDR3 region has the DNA TGCAGTGCCCGGAGGGGGGCCGGGGAGCTGTTTTTT.

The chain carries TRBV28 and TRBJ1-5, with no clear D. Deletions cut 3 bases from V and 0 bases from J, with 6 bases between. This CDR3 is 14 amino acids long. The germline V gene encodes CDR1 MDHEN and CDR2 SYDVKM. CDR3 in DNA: TGTGCCAGCAGTTTGCGGGGTAGCAATCAGCCCCAGCATTTT. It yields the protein CASSLRGSNQPQHF. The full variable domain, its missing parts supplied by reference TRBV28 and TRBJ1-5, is DVKVTQSSRYLVKRTGEKVFLECVQDMDHENMFWYRQDPGLGLRLIYFSYDVKMKEKGDIPEGYSVSREKKERFSLILESASTNQTSMYLCASSLRGSNQPQHFGDGTRLSIL.

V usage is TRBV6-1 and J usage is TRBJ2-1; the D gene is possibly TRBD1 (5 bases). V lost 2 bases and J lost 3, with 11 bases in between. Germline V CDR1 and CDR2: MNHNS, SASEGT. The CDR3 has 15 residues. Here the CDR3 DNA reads TGTGCCAGCAGTGAACAGGGTCTAAGCTACAATGAGCAGTTCTTC. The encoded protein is CASSEQGLSYNEQFF.